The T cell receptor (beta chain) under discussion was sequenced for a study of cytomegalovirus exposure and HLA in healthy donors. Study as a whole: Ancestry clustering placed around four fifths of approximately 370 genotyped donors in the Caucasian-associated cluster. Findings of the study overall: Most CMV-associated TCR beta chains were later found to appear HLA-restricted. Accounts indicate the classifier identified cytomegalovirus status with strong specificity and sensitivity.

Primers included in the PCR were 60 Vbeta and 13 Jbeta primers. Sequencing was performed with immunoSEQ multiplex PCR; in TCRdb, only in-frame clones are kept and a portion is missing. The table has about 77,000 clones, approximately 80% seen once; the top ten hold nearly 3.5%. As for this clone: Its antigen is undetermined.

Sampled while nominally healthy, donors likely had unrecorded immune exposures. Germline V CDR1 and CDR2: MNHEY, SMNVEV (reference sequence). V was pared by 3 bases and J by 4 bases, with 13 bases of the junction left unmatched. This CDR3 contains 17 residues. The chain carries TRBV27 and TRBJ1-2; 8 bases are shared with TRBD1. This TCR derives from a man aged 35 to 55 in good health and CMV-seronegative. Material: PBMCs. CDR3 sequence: CASSFLPTGAAVYGYTF. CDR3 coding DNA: TGTGCCAGCAGTTTCCTACCGACAGGGGCAGCAGTCTATGGCTACACCTTC.